Below, 31 T cell receptor beta chains from the same sample are listed, as sequenced in a study of identical twins. MiXCR was run by TCRdb on the 5' RACE reads, yielding one entry per CDR3 protein. The table has 350,000 or so distinct CDR3 sequences, roughly 12% seen once; the top ten hold roughly 7.8%. These data were also filed under a second study, of yellow fever vaccine responses in identical twins.

Sequencing was carried out using CD8+ T cells sorted from blood. The receptor source for this set is a woman younger than 30 in good health.

This clonotype was found a few times. This rearrangement joins TRBV10-3 to TRBJ2-3, with TRBD1 as a possible D gene (6 bases). CDR1 ENHRY and CDR2 SYGVKD come from the germline V gene. CDR3 length: 16 residues. Trimming stripped 5 bases from V and 5 bases from J, with 20 bases between. In DNA, the CDR3 is TGTGCCATCAGTCGCCGGGACACCGACGCAGAAGATACGCAGTATTTT. It encodes CAISRRDTDAEDTQYF.

V is TRBV2 and J is TRBJ2-7, with D unclear. This CDR3 is built from 11 residues. The V gene's germline CDR1 is SNHLY and CDR2 FYNNEI. Deletions cut 7 bases from V and 2 bases from J, with 6 bases between. This CDR3 is CASTEAYEQYV. CDR3 DNA: TGTGCCAGCACAGAAGCCTACGAGCAGTACGTC.

The V gene is TRBV28, the J gene TRBJ2-1; weak D call: TRBD1 (6 bases). V lost 3 bases to trimming and J lost 7 bases, with 13 bases between them. CDR3 length: 14 amino acids. Germline values: CDR1 MDHEN, CDR2 SYDVKM. The CDR3 sequence is CASSLSPTGNEQFF. The CDR3 DNA is TGTGCCAGCAGTTTGAGCCCTACAGGGAATGAGCAGTTCTTC.

This clonotype has just a few counts. CDR3 DNA sequence: TGCGCCAGCAGCCAAGGGACATTTGGCTACGAGCAGTACGTC. It translates to CASSQGTFGYEQYV. The chain carries TRBV4-1 and TRBJ2-7, with D tentatively TRBD1 (5 bases). From germline, CDR1 is MGHRA and CDR2 YSYEKL. V was shortened by 1 base and J by 3 bases, with 10 bases between the two germline ends. The CDR3 is made up of 14 amino acids.

This clonotype showed up just a few times. The gene calls are TRBV27 and TRBJ1-6, with 7 bases matching TRBD1. V was pared by 4 bases and J by 4 bases, with 1 base of the junction left unmatched. There are 14 residues in the CDR3. CDR1 MNHEY and CDR2 SMNVEV come from the germline V gene (reference sequence). CDR3 residues: CASSSGQYNSPLHF. The CDR3 nucleotides are TGTGCCAGCAGTTCGGGACAGTATAATTCACCCCTCCACTTT.

This clonotype was seen a handful of times. The rearrangement joins TRBV7-8 to TRBJ2-3, with unresolved D. CDR1 and CDR2 from the germline V gene are SGHVS and FQNEAQ. This CDR3 has 11 residues. Between the trimmed V and J ends, which lost 11 bases and 6 bases, there was a span of 12 bases. CDR3 loop: CALLYGDTQYF. The CDR3 nucleotides are TGTGCCCTTCTATATGGTGATACGCAGTATTTT.

This clonotype was recorded a few times. This chain joins TRBV7-9 and TRBJ2-3, with TRBD2 matching 11 bases. Germline lookup yields CDR1 SEHNR and CDR2 FQNEAQ (reference sequence). The junction had 2 bases not matched to a gene; V was cut back by 3 bases and J by 0 bases. The CDR3 sequence is 16 residues long. CDR3 in amino acids: CASSFWTSGSTDTQYF. The CDR3 DNA reads TGTGCCAGCAGCTTCTGGACTAGCGGGAGCACAGATACGCAGTATTTT. The full variable domain, its missing parts supplied by reference TRBV7-9 and TRBJ2-3, is DTGVSQNPRHKITKRGQNVTFRCDPISEHNRLYWYRQTLGQGPEFLTYFQNEAQLEKSRLLSDRFSAERPKGSFSTLEIQRTEQGDSAMYLCASSFWTSGSTDTQYFGPGTRLTVL.

In this sample, this clonotype turned up a few times. The chain has TRBV7-6 and TRBJ2-7, with 15 bases that match TRBD2. CDR3 length: 15 residues. Germline V gene data show CDR1 as SGHVS and CDR2 as FNYEAQ. Losses at the gene ends were 5 bases for V and 3 bases for J; bases not matched to a gene: 2. For the CDR3, the DNA is TGTGCCAGCAGCCGGGGACTAGCGGGGGGCTACGAGCAGTACTTC. Translation: CASSRGLAGGYEQYF.

V is TRBV6-1 and J is TRBJ1-1; maybe TRBD1 (6 bases). The CDR3 length is 13 residues. V was clipped by 6 bases and J by 6 bases, with 14 bases between them. Germline loops: CDR1 MNHNS, CDR2 SASEGT. CDR3: CASRAGQLAEAFF. CDR3 DNA sequence: TGTGCCAGCAGAGCAGGACAGTTAGCTGAAGCTTTCTTT.

The rearrangement joins TRBV24-1 to TRBJ2-7; D is undetermined. The CDR3 covers 13 residues. Deletions cut 3 bases from V and 3 bases from J, with 8 bases between. Germline values: CDR1 KGHDR, CDR2 SFDVKD. The CDR3 protein is CATSDPLGYEQYF. In nucleotides, the CDR3 is TGTGCCACCAGTGATCCCCTTGGCTACGAGCAGTACTTC.

The sample holds many counts of this clonotype. The chain recombines TRBV7-9 with TRBJ2-1; D tentatively fits TRBD1 or TRBD2 (5 bases each). CDR3 length: 11 residues. The germline V gene has CDR1 SEHNR and CDR2 FQNEAQ (reference sequence). V was shortened by 6 bases and J by 9 bases, with 9 bases between the two germline ends. CDR3 sequence reads: CASSRGTEQFF. The CDR3 nucleotides are TGTGCCAGCAGTCGAGGGACTGAGCAGTTCTTC.

This clonotype was found many times. The V and J genes are TRBV12-3 or TRBV12-4 and TRBJ2-2; tentative D call: TRBD2 (5 bases). Trimming took 6 bases from V and 11 from J, leaving 13 bases between them. This CDR3 is 12 amino acids long. The CDR3 region has the DNA TGTGCCAGCAGCTCCGGGGTGGGAGAGCTGTTTTTT. It codes for CASSSGVGELFF.

This clonotype was seen a handful of times. This chain joins TRBV7-8 and TRBJ2-5; tentative D call: TRBD2 (10 bases). The CDR3 spans 16 residues. Germline CDR1 and CDR2: SGHVS and FQNEAQ. Trimming removed 4 bases at V and 5 bases at J, with 20 bases between. For the CDR3, the DNA is TGTGCCAGCAGCTACATACTAGCGGGGACAGGGGAGACCCAGTACTTC. Its translation is CASSYILAGTGETQYF.

This clonotype showed up just a few times. The CDR3 loop is CASSPLAGARNEQFF. Written as DNA, the CDR3 is TGTGCCAGCAGCCCACTAGCGGGAGCTCGAAATGAGCAGTTCTTC. The V and J genes are TRBV5-6 and TRBJ2-1; 11 bases fit TRBD2. This CDR3 spans 15 amino acids. Per germline, CDR1 SGHDT and CDR2 YYEEEE. Trimming took 4 bases from V and 7 from J; bases not matched to a gene: 7.

The rearrangement joins TRBV20-1 to TRBJ2-1, with 9 bases identical to TRBD2. The junction had 11 bases not matched to a gene; V was cut back by 2 bases and J by 0 bases. Per the germline V gene, CDR1 is DFQATT and CDR2 is SNEGSKA (reference sequence). The CDR3 totals 18 residues. The CDR3 spells CSARFLAGTGSSYNEQFF. For the CDR3, the DNA is TGCAGTGCTAGATTTCTAGCGGGAACCGGGAGCTCCTACAATGAGCAGTTCTTC.

The CDR3 DNA is TGTGCCAGCAGTTCCCTCCTAAATAGCGGGAGCTCCTACGAGCAGTACTTC. Encoded protein: CASSSLLNSGSSYEQYF. V and J are TRBV12-3 or TRBV12-4 and TRBJ2-7, with 9 bases identical to TRBD2. The CDR3 spans 17 residues. Losses at the gene ends were 4 bases for V and 0 bases for J; bases not matched to a gene: 10.

This clonotype was seen a handful of times. The rearrangement uses TRBV12-5 and TRBJ2-4, with D possibly called TRBD1 or TRBD2 (5 bases each). The CDR3 contains 12 residues. Trimming removed 5 bases from V and 9 bases from J, with 11 bases in between. Germline V gives CDR1 LGHNT, CDR2 FRNRAP. The CDR3 here is CASGMGPGIQYF. The DNA for the CDR3 is TGTGCTAGTGGTATGGGACCTGGCATTCAGTACTTC. Full variable domain (rest looked up from reference TRBV12-5 and TRBJ2-4): DARVTQTPRHKVTEMGQEVTMRCQPILGHNTVFWYRQTMMQGLELLAYFRNRAPLDDSGMPKDRFSAEMPDATLATLKIQPSEPRDSAVYFCASGMGPGIQYFGAGTRLSVL.

The genes are TRBV6-1 and TRBJ2-7; TRBD1 agrees at 11 bases. The trim removed 4 bases at V and 3 bases at J, leaving 8 bases unmatched. Germline CDR1 reads MNHNS; CDR2 reads SASEGT. This CDR3 has 16 amino acids. The CDR3 region is CASSVGTGGSHYEQYV. Here the CDR3 DNA reads TGTGCCAGCAGTGTCGGGACAGGGGGTTCACACTACGAGCAGTACGTC.

This clonotype showed up many times. This chain joins TRBV12-3 or TRBV12-4 and TRBJ2-5; no firm D call. CDR3 length equals 14 residues. Trimming took 1 base from V and 0 from J, leaving 6 bases between them. CDR3 residues: CASSLGLYQETQYF. CDR3 sequence (DNA): TGTGCCAGCAGTTTAGGACTTTACCAAGAGACCCAGTACTTC.

The chain is built from TRBV11-1 and TRBJ2-5, with D perhaps TRBD2 (5 bases). Germline V gene sequence: CDR1 SGHAT, CDR2 FQDESV (reference sequence). The CDR3 is 16 residues long. V was pared by 1 base and J by 3 bases, with 15 bases between. The CDR3: CASSLVGLPREETQYF. The CDR3 DNA reads TGTGCCAGCAGCTTAGTCGGACTCCCGCGAGAAGAGACCCAGTACTTC. The entire variable domain, with the rest obtained from reference TRBV11-1 and TRBJ2-5, is as follows: EAEVAQSPRYKITEKSQAVAFWCDPISGHATLYWYRQILGQGPELLVQFQDESVVDDSQLPKDRFSAERLKGVDSTLKIQPAELGDSAMYLCASSLVGLPREETQYFGPGTRLLVL.

Ten or more counts support this clonotype. This chain connects TRBV27 to TRBJ2-1; 11 bases map to TRBD1. J was trimmed by 7 bases and V by 3 bases; bases with no gene match: 2. Per germline, CDR1 MNHEY and CDR2 SMNVEV (reference sequence). The CDR3 is 14 amino acids. Written as DNA, the CDR3 is TGTGCCAGCAGTTTGGGGACAGGGGGGAATGAGCAGTTCTTC. It specifies CASSLGTGGNEQFF.

There are a few counts of this clonotype. V is TRBV27 and J is TRBJ2-3, with D maybe TRBD2 (6 bases). The germline gives CDR1 MNHEY, CDR2 SMNVEV (reference sequence). Trimming left V 4 bases short and J 2 bases short, with 19 bases between. This CDR3 has 17 amino acids. CDR3 bases: TGTGCCAGCAGTTCACCTTCCCCTGCGGGGTACACAGATACGCAGTATTTT. Translated: CASSSPSPAGYTDTQYF.

The table lists this clonotype with a few counts. The genes are TRBV4-1 and TRBJ1-1, with TRBD1 matching over 9 bases. The CDR3 covers 14 residues. V was pared by 4 bases and J by 4 bases, with 4 bases of the junction left unmatched. In germline, CDR1 is MGHRA, CDR2 YSYEKL. This CDR3 reads CASSRGTGITEAFF. For the CDR3, the DNA is TGCGCCAGCAGCCGAGGGACAGGGATCACTGAAGCTTTCTTT.

The chain has TRBV29-1 and TRBJ2-7; D is uncertain. CDR3 size: 14 residues. Germline CDR1 is SQVTM and CDR2 is ANQGSEA. V dropped 3 bases and J dropped 0 bases, with 12 bases sitting between them. The CDR3 loop is CSVDSDESSYEQYF. CDR3 coding DNA: TGCAGCGTTGATAGTGATGAGAGCTCCTACGAGCAGTACTTC.

This clonotype has ten or more counts. V usage is TRBV28 and J usage is TRBJ2-5; 7 bases match TRBD1. Trimming removed 6 bases from V and 1 base from J; junction bases left unmatched: 5. The V gene's germline CDR1 is MDHEN and CDR2 SYDVKM. The CDR3 extends over 14 amino acids. CDR3 in amino acids: CASSYPGGQETQYF. In DNA form, the CDR3 reads TGTGCCAGCAGCTATCCAGGGGGCCAAGAGACCCAGTACTTC.

This clonotype was seen more than once but under ten times. The rearrangement links TRBV28 to TRBJ2-7; D may be TRBD1 or TRBD2 (5 bases each). The germline CDR1 and CDR2 sequences are MDHEN and SYDVKM. The CDR3 spans 14 residues. V lost 5 bases, J lost 6 bases, and 17 bases lay in between. For the CDR3, the DNA is TGTGCCAGCAGTAGGGACCCTCGTGGGTCCGAGCAGTACTTC. Amino acids: CASSRDPRGSEQYF.

This clonotype was counted at least ten times. The chain combines TRBV4-1 with TRBJ2-5; tentatively, D is TRBD1 or TRBD2 (5 bases each). V was pared by 5 bases and J by 5 bases, with 15 bases between. In germline, CDR1 is MGHRA, CDR2 YSYEKL. This CDR3 region has 14 residues. The CDR3 reads CASSKRRGEETQYF. The CDR3, as DNA: TGCGCCAGCAGCAAACGACGAGGGGAGGAGACCCAGTACTTC.

This clonotype was counted at least ten times. The chain has TRBV5-1 and TRBJ1-1, with D unresolved. The CDR3 loop spans 14 amino acids. Germline CDR1 reads SGHRS; CDR2 reads YFSETQ. Trimming took off 0 bases at V and 1 base at J, with 7 bases between the two ends. CDR3 residues: CASSLAAQNTEAFF. CDR3 sequence (DNA): TGCGCCAGCAGCTTGGCCGCACAGAACACTGAAGCTTTCTTT.

This clonotype was counted a few times. The rearrangement joins TRBV13 to TRBJ1-6, with D perhaps matching TRBD1 (6 bases). Germline V gene sequence: CDR1 PRHDT, CDR2 FYEKMQ (reference sequence). This CDR3 is built from 16 residues. The V and J ends lost 3 bases and 7 bases respectively, with 16 bases between them. The CDR3 DNA sequence: TGTGCCAGCAGCTTTGGACAGTGGAACCCCAATTCACCCCTCCACTTT. Protein: CASSFGQWNPNSPLHF.

The chain couples TRBV6-2 or TRBV6-3 to TRBJ1-1; maybe TRBD1 (6 bases). V was cut by 5 bases and J by 5 bases, with 15 bases left in between. The CDR3 runs to 14 residues. Germline V gene lookup returns CDR1 MNHEY and CDR2 SVGEGT. CDR3 nucleotide sequence: TGTGCCAGCAGTGCCGGACAGTCTCTGACTGAAGCTTTCTTT. As protein: CASSAGQSLTEAFF.

This clonotype has a count of ten or more. The CDR3 loop is CAISEAPGGYGYTF. CDR3 in DNA: TGTGCCATCAGTGAGGCCCCGGGGGGATATGGCTACACCTTC. The V and J genes are TRBV10-3 and TRBJ1-2, with D possibly matching TRBD1 (5 bases). The CDR3 has 14 residues. Trimming took off 2 bases at V and 5 bases at J, with 12 bases between the two ends. The germline V gene has CDR1 ENHRY and CDR2 SYGVKD.